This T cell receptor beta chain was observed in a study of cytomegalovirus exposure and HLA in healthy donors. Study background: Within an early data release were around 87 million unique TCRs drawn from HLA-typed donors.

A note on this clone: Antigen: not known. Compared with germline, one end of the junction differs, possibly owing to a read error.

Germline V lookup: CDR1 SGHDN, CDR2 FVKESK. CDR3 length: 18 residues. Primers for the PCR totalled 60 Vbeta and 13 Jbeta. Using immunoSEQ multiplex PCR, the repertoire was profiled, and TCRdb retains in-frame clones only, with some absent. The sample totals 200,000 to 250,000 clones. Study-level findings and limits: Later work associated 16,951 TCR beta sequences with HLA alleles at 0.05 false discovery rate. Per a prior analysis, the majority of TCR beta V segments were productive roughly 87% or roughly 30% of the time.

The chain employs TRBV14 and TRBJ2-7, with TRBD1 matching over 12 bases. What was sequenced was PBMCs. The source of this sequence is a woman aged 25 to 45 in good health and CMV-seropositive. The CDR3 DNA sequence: TGTGCCAGCAGCCAACTCCCGGGACAGGGGGCGCAAACTTACGCGCAGTACTTC. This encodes CASSQLPGQGAQTYAQYF.